This T cell receptor (beta chain) originates from a study of beta chain features in type 1 diabetes. About the study: Age and gender were similar between patients and healthy donors, as were cell yields. Study-wide results and limits: Type 1 diabetes patients had moderately but significantly shorter TCRB CDR3s in all four CD4+ subsets. VDJ junctions from type 1 diabetes patients carried fewer insertions and larger deletions. The question of HLA type influencing TCRB rearrangement was one that remained unresolved here.

Remarks on this clone: Its antigen is not known.

Isolated RNA was reverse transcribed in full, so expressed TCRB transcripts were sequenced. Clones were sequenced by immunoSEQ multiplex PCR, and TCRdb holds only the in-frame ones, with some missing. The top ten hold 0.94% of the sample, which has about 170,000 clones, about 7.8% seen once. With 6 bases clipped from V and 4 bases from J, the junction kept 8 bases outside the gene matches. The CDR3 is made up of 14 amino acids. CDR1 and CDR2 from the germline V gene are KGHSH and LQKENI. The clonotype was recovered from a woman aged 40 to 50 with type 1 diabetes. What was sequenced was central memory CD4+ T cells from blood. The chain uses TRBV18 and TRBJ1-2, with 7 bases aligning to TRBD1. The CDR3 loop is CASSTTQGTYGYTF. The CDR3, as DNA: TGTGCCAGCTCCACGACACAGGGGACCTATGGCTACACCTTC.